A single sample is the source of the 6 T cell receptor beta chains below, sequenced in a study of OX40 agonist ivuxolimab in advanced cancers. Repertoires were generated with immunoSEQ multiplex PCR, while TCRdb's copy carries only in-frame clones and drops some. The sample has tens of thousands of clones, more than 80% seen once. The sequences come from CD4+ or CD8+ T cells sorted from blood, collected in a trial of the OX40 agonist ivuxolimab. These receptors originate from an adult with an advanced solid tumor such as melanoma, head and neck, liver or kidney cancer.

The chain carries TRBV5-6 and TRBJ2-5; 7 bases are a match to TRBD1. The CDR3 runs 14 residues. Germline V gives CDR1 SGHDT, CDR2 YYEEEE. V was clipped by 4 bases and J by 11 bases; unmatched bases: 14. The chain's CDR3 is CASSTDRDPNEQYF. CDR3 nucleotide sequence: TGTGCCAGCAGCACCGACAGGGACCCTAATGAGCAGTACTTC.

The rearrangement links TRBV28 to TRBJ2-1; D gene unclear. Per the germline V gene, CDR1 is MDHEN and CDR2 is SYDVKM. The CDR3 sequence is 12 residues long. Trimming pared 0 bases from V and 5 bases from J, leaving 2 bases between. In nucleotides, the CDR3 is TGTGCCAGCAGTTTATGGGACAATGAGCAGTTCTTC. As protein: CASSLWDNEQFF.

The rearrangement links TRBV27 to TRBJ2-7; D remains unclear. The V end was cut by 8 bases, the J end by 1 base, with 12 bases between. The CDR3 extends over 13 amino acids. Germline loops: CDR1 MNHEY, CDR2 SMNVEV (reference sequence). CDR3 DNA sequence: TGTGCCAGCGGATACGGCGGATCCTACGAGCAGTACTTC. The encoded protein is CASGYGGSYEQYF.

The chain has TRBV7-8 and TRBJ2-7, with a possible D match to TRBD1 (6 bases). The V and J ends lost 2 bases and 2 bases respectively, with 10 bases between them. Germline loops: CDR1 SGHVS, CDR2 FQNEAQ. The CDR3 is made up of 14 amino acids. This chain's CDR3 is CASSLQGWTYEQYF. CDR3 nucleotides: TGTGCCAGCAGCTTACAGGGGTGGACCTACGAGCAGTACTTC.

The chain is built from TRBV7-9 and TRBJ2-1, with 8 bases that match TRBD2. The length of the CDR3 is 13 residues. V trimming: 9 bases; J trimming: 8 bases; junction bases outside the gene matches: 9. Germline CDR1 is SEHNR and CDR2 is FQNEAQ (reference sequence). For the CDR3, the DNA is TGTGCCAGTGTAGCGGGACTACGGGATGAGCAGTTCTTC. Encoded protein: CASVAGLRDEQFF. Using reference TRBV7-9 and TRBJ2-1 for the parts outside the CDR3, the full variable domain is DTGVSQNPRHKITKRGQNVTFRCDPISEHNRLYWYRQTLGQGPEFLTYFQNEAQLEKSRLLSDRFSAERPKGSFSTLEIQRTEQGDSAMYLCASVAGLRDEQFFGPGTRLTVL.

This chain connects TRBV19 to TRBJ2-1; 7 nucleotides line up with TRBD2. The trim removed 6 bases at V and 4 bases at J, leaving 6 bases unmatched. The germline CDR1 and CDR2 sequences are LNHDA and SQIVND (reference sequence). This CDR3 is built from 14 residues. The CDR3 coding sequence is TGTGCCAGTAGAGTAGCGGGTACATACAATGAGCAGTTCTTC. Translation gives CASRVAGTYNEQFF.